A selection of T cell receptor beta chains follows, all from one sample in a study of OX40 agonist ivuxolimab in advanced cancers. The table came from immunoSEQ multiplex PCR; TCRdb's copy has only in-frame clones and leaves some out. The data show around 91,000 clones, with 75% to 90% seen just once and less than 0.2% held by the top ten. Here the sequenced sample was CD4+ or CD8+ T cells sorted from blood, taken in a trial of the OX40 agonist ivuxolimab. The receptor source for this set is an adult with an advanced solid tumor such as melanoma, head and neck, liver or kidney cancer. Both conserved end residues are part of each CDR3. D genes are given only for firm matches. Size tells how often a clone was seen (once, few, many) or the class of an expanded clone, and some rows leave it out.

clone size,J gene,D gene,V gene,CDR3 DNA,CDR3 protein
NA,TRBJ2-7,TRBD2,TRBV6-5,TGTGCCAGCAGTTACTGGGGACTAGCGGGAGTAGAGCAGTACTTC,CASSYWGLAGVEQYF
NA,TRBJ2-3,NA,TRBV18,TGTGCCAGCTCACCAATCGCGGCACATAGCACAGATACGCAGTATTTT,CASSPIAAHSTDTQYF
NA,TRBJ1-6,NA,TRBV4-1,TGCGCCAGCAGCCAAGATTGGGCTGGTAGGACACCCCTCCACTTT,CASSQDWAGRTPLHF
NA,TRBJ1-3,NA,TRBV2,TGTGCCAGCAGTGTTGAAGGGTTGAGCTCTGGAAACACCATATATTTT,CASSVEGLSSGNTIYF
NA,TRBJ2-1,TRBD2,TRBV9,TGTGCCAGCAGCGTAGCGTCTAGCGGGAGACGTGAGCAGTTCTTC,CASSVASSGRREQFF
NA,TRBJ1-4,NA,TRBV6-1,TGTGCCAGCAGTAGGGGACCGGAGGGGGAAAAACTGTTTTTT,CASSRGPEGEKLFF
once,TRBJ1-2,NA,TRBV6-5,TGTGCCAGCAGTTACGCTACAGGGAACTATGGCTACACCTTC,CASSYATGNYGYTF
NA,TRBJ1-4,TRBD1,TRBV25-1,TGTGCCAGCAGTGGAGGACAGGGTCGTTCTAATGAAAAACTGTTTTTT,CASSGGQGRSNEKLFF
NA,TRBJ1-6,NA,TRBV7-9,TGTGCCAGCAGCTTACGGCAGGGCAGGGATTCACCCCTCCACTTT,CASSLRQGRDSPLHF
NA,TRBJ2-2,TRBD2,TRBV7-9,TGTGCCAGCAGCATGGGACTAGCAGCCGGGGAGCTGTTTTTT,CASSMGLAAGELFF
NA,TRBJ2-5,NA,TRBV5-1,TGCGCCAGCAGCCCCCTCGGAGGCCAAGAGACCCAGTACTTC,CASSPLGGQETQYF
NA,TRBJ1-1,NA,TRBV18,TGTGCCAGCTCACCACCGGTAAGCGCAAAGGATGAAGCTTTCTTT,CASSPPVSAKDEAFF
NA,TRBJ2-2,NA,TRBV9,TGTGCCAGCAGCGTAGGACAGGCAGTTACCGGGGAGCTGTTTTTT,CASSVGQAVTGELFF
NA,TRBJ2-1,NA,TRBV25-1,TGTGCCCGCAGTGAAGGAGGGGGTGGGAGGGGCTCCTACAATGAGCAGTTCTTC,CARSEGGGGRGSYNEQFF
NA,TRBJ2-3,NA,TRBV19,TGTGCCAGTAATCAGGAACTTATCACAGATACGCAGTATTTT,CASNQELITDTQYF
NA,TRBJ2-7,NA,TRBV2,TGTGCCAGCAGGTTTGCGGGCGAGCAGTACTTC,CASRFAGEQYF
NA,TRBJ1-6,TRBD1,TRBV25-1,TGTGCCAGCACAAGACAGGGAACAGACAGTTCACCCCTCCACTTT,CASTRQGTDSSPLHF
NA,TRBJ1-5,NA,TRBV6-5,TGTGCCAGCAGTTACTCGGCCCATGCTCAGCCCCAGCATTTT,CASSYSAHAQPQHF
NA,TRBJ2-5,NA,TRBV19,TGTGCCAGTAAGGCTGCTTGGACTTCCCCGGGGGAGACCCAGTACTTC,CASKAAWTSPGETQYF
few,TRBJ1-1,NA,TRBV2,TGTGCCAGCAAGGGGGAGGCGGGTGAAGCTTTCTTT,CASKGEAGEAFF
NA,TRBJ1-5,NA,TRBV6-1,TGTGCCAGCATGGTGGCAGCTAGCAATCAGCCCCAGCATTTT,CASMVAASNQPQHF
NA,TRBJ2-3,TRBD1,TRBV6-1,TGTGCCAGCAGTGTCCGGGACAGGGCCCTACATACGCAGTATTTT,CASSVRDRALHTQYF
NA,TRBJ2-1,TRBD2,TRBV5-4,TGTGCCAGCAGCTCCGGGACTAGCGGGGGGGCCTATGAGCAGTTCTTC,CASSSGTSGGAYEQFF
NA,TRBJ1-4,NA,TRBV30,TGTGCCTGGACCGGAGGGGAGGGGCGCGAAAAACTGTTTTTT,CAWTGGEGREKLFF
NA,TRBJ2-3,NA,TRBV19,TGTGCCAGTAACTCCCCGGGGGACACCAATACGCAGTATTTT,CASNSPGDTNTQYF
NA,TRBJ1-5,NA,TRBV5-6,TGTGCCAGCAGCCTCAGGGACAATCAGCCCCAGCATTTT,CASSLRDNQPQHF
NA,TRBJ1-1,NA,TRBV4-3,TGCGCCAGCAGCCAAGATCTGGGGAACACTGAAGCTTTCTTT,CASSQDLGNTEAFF
NA,TRBJ1-1,NA,TRBV7-2,TGTGCCAGCAGCCGTTCCTCGACAGGTGGGACTGAAGCTTTCTTT,CASSRSSTGGTEAFF
few,TRBJ1-1,NA,TRBV4-3,TGCGCCAGCAGCCCGCTCGGAGTGGCCACTGAAGCTTTCTTT,CASSPLGVATEAFF
few,TRBJ1-1,NA,TRBV4-2,TGTGCCAGCAGCCAAGCCCAGGGGAAGAACACTGAAGCTTTCTTT,CASSQAQGKNTEAFF
once,TRBJ2-3,NA,TRBV9,TGTGCCAGCAGCGTGGGGGAAGACTTTGGCACAGATACGCAGTATTTT,CASSVGEDFGTDTQYF
NA,TRBJ2-3,TRBD2,TRBV29-1,TGCAGCGGTGACCCGATTAGCGGGGGATACACAGATACGCAGTATTTT,CSGDPISGGYTDTQYF
few,TRBJ2-1,NA,TRBV4-3,TGCGCCAGCAGCCAAGTGGGGGCTCAGGACCCTGAGCAGTTCTTC,CASSQVGAQDPEQFF
NA,TRBJ2-5,NA,TRBV2,TGTGCCAGCAGCGCTGGTCGGGAGACCCAGTACTTC,CASSAGRETQYF
NA,TRBJ2-4,NA,TRBV28,TGTGCCAGCAGGCCCTCTGGGGGCGACGCAGGACTTCAGTACTTC,CASRPSGGDAGLQYF
NA,TRBJ1-1,NA,TRBV4-2,TGTGCCAGCAGCCAAGATTTAAACACTGAAGCTTTCTTT,CASSQDLNTEAFF
NA,TRBJ2-1,NA,TRBV18,TGTGCCAGCTCACCGTCCAGGGTTAATGAGCAGTTCTTC,CASSPSRVNEQFF
NA,TRBJ2-3,NA,TRBV5-1,TGCGCCAGCAGCTTGGCCGGAGATACGCAGTATTTT,CASSLAGDTQYF
NA,TRBJ2-5,TRBD1,TRBV5-1,TGCGCCAGCAGCCTACGACAGGGGTCCGGGACCCAGTACTTC,CASSLRQGSGTQYF
few,TRBJ2-6,NA,TRBV5-6,TGTGCCAGCATGGGGATTTACTCTGGGGCCAACGTCCTGACTTTC,CASMGIYSGANVLTF
once,TRBJ1-1,NA,TRBV6-5,TGTGCCAGCAGCTCCCAGGGGTTCGGAGAAGCTTTCTTT,CASSSQGFGEAFF
NA,TRBJ2-1,TRBD2,TRBV5-1,TGCGCCCGCAGCGTGGGGGGGTTGTACAATGAGCAGTTCTTC,CARSVGGLYNEQFF
NA,TRBJ2-3,NA,TRBV5-1,TGCGCCAGCAGCCCCAACACAGATACGCAGTATTTT,CASSPNTDTQYF
NA,TRBJ1-5,NA,TRBV6-1,TGTGCCAGCAGTGTGGGCCTCAATCAGCCCCAGCATTTT,CASSVGLNQPQHF
NA,TRBJ2-2,TRBD2,TRBV28,TGTGCCAGCAGTTCCCGGACTAGATTTCGGCTCGGGGAGCTGTTTTTT,CASSSRTRFRLGELFF
NA,TRBJ2-3,TRBD2,TRBV5-1,TGCGCCAGCAGCTTGGAAGGACTAGCGGGGGGGTTCACAGATACGCAGTATTTT,CASSLEGLAGGFTDTQYF
NA,TRBJ1-1,NA,TRBV19,TGTGCCAGTACCCCGCCCGGTTCGAACACTGAAGCTTTCTTT,CASTPPGSNTEAFF
NA,TRBJ2-7,NA,TRBV11-1,TGTGCCAGCAGCTTAGAGGGGCAGGCCCTCTACGAGCAGTACTTC,CASSLEGQALYEQYF
NA,TRBJ1-5,TRBD1,TRBV7-9,TGTGCCAGCAGTTTGGGGTGGGGACAGGACAATCAGCCCCAGCATTTT,CASSLGWGQDNQPQHF
NA,TRBJ1-3,TRBD1,TRBV5-6,TGTGCCAGCAGCTTACTAGGGACAGGCAGAAACACCATATATTTT,CASSLLGTGRNTIYF
NA,TRBJ2-1,TRBD2,TRBV18,TGTGCCAGCTCACCGTCGGGGGGGGGCCTTTATGAGCAGTTCTTC,CASSPSGGGLYEQFF
few,TRBJ2-6,TRBD1,TRBV19,TGTGCCAGTAGACCGGACAGGGGGCGGTCTGGGGCCAACGTCCTGACTTTC,CASRPDRGRSGANVLTF
NA,TRBJ2-1,NA,TRBV4-2,TGTGCCAGCAGCCAATCGGGAGAGCGATACTACAATGAGCAGTTCTTC,CASSQSGERYYNEQFF
NA,TRBJ2-2,NA,TRBV2,TGTGCCAGCAGTGGTTCGGTCACCGGGGAGCTGTTTTTT,CASSGSVTGELFF
NA,TRBJ2-7,NA,TRBV9,TGTGCCAGCAGCGTAGAGGCTAGCTCAACACTCTCCTACGAGCAGTACTTC,CASSVEASSTLSYEQYF
NA,TRBJ1-4,NA,TRBV7-8,TGTGCCAGCAGCTTAGCGCGGGCACAACCAAATGAAAAACTGTTTTTT,CASSLARAQPNEKLFF
once,TRBJ2-3,NA,TRBV29-1,TGCAGCGTTGAACGGTCTAGCAGAGATACGCAGTATTTT,CSVERSSRDTQYF
once,TRBJ1-5,NA,TRBV5-4,TGTGCCAGCAGCACGGGACCGCAATCTCACCAGCCCCAGCATTTT,CASSTGPQSHQPQHF
NA,TRBJ1-5,TRBD1,TRBV27,TGTGCCAGCAGTTTGGGGGACAGGTGGGCGCCCCAGCATTTT,CASSLGDRWAPQHF
NA,TRBJ1-4,TRBD1,TRBV4-3,TGCGCCAGCAGCCAAGATTTACCCAGGGGGCTTAATGAAAAACTGTTTTTT,CASSQDLPRGLNEKLFF